The clone carrying this T cell receptor (beta chain) was picked up many times. This sample is part of a study of beta chain features in type 1 diabetes. Background on the study: Sorted cells from all samples, numbering approximately 110,000,000, were examined.

CDR1 is SNHLY, CDR2 FYNNEI, per germline. Trimming took 3 bases from V and 0 from J; bases not matched to a gene: 2. The CDR3 sequence is 14 residues long. Of the isolated RNA, all was reverse transcribed, and so the sequenced material was expressed TCRB transcripts. Assay used: immunoSEQ multiplex PCR; TCRdb lists only in-frame clones, some missing. The repertoire holds 130,000 to 150,000 clones, with about 8.7% as singletons. The sequence was collected from a man younger than 35 in good health. This rearrangement joins TRBV2 to TRBJ2-7; TRBD1 matches at 7 bases. Sample: central memory CD4+ T cells from blood. CDR3 sequence (DNA): TGTGCCAGCAGTGACAGGGGGAGCTCCTACGAGCAGTACTTC. The encoded protein is CASSDRGSSYEQYF. Based on the CDR3 plus reference TRBV2 and TRBJ2-7, the full variable domain is EPEVTQTPSHQVTQMGQEVILRCVPISNHLYFYWYRQILGQKVEFLVSFYNNEISEKSEIFDDQFSVERPDGSNFTLKIRSTKLEDSAMYFCASSDRGSSYEQYFGPGTRLTVT.